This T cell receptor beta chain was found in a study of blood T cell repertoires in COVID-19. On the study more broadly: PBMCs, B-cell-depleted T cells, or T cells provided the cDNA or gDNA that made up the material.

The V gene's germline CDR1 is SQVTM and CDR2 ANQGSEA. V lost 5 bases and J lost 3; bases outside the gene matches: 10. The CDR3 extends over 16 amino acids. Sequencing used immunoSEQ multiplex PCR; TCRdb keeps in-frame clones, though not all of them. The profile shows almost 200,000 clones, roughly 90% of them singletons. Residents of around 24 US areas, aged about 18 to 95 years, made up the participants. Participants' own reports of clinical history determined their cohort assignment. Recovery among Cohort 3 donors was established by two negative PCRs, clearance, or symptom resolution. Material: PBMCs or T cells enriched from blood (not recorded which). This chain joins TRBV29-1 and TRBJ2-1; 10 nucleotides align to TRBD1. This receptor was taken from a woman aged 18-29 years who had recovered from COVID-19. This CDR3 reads CSVPPGTGEGYNEQFF. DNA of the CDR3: TGCAGCGTTCCCCCAGGGACAGGGGAAGGCTACAATGAGCAGTTCTTC.